This passage covers 30 T cell receptor beta chains from one sample sequenced in a study of type 1 regulatory T cells listed by TCRdb under 2021. Their antigens are not known. The sequencer listed for this sample is Illumina MiSeq. The public reads were reprocessed in TCRdb via fastp at Q25 and MiXCR, keeping in-frame beta chains. Every CDR3 protein is listed once, alongside the most common genes and DNA of its rows. This sample is represented by over 55,000 distinct CDR3 sequences; about 50% of them were singletons. In total, the top ten clones hold more than 2% of the sample. The sequenced material came from cultured non-Tr1 T cells, either the whole culture or a sorted T cell fraction (not recorded which). The sample's cell subset or site label, decoded: non-Tr1 population from the T-allo10 product. The receptors here all came from a human donor in good health.

V gene TRBV5-1 combines with J gene TRBJ2-5, with 9 bases matching TRBD1. Germline CDR1 is SGHRS and CDR2 is YFSETQ. V lost 3 bases, J lost 5 bases, and 8 bases stayed unmatched. The CDR3 sequence is 15 residues long. The CDR3 DNA reads as TGCGCCAGCAGCTACGGACAGGGGAGGAAGGAGACCCAGTACTTC. It is translated as CASSYGQGRKETQYF.

The chain combines TRBV20-1 with TRBJ2-5; TRBD1 might be the D (6 bases). Germline V gene data show CDR1 as DFQATT and CDR2 as SNEGSKA (reference sequence). The CDR3 has 15 amino acids. V was cut by 0 bases and J by 5 bases, with 16 bases left in between. The CDR3 DNA sequence: TGCAGTGCTAGAGACCCGACAGGCCCGAGGGAGACCCAGTACTTC. Translated, it gives CSARDPTGPRETQYF.

V gene TRBV11-3 combines with J gene TRBJ2-1, with D possibly matching TRBD1 (6 bases). V gave up 6 bases and J gave up 4 bases, with 13 bases separating them. CDR1 and CDR2 (germline): SGHNT, YENEEA. The CDR3 spans 14 residues. CDR3 DNA sequence: TGTGCCAGCAGGCAGGGGAACGAATACAATGAGCAGTTCTTC. Its protein product is CASRQGNEYNEQFF.

The rearrangement links TRBV6-2 or TRBV6-3 to TRBJ2-2, with 7 bases matching TRBD2. The CDR3 totals 15 residues. V gave up 5 bases and J gave up 6 bases; unmatched junction bases: 9. Germline CDR1 MNHEY, CDR2 SVGEGT. CDR3 loop: CASSRGGIVSGELFF. As DNA, the CDR3 is TGTGCCAGCAGTAGGGGAGGGATTGTTTCCGGGGAGCTGTTTTTT.

This chain connects TRBV20-1 to TRBJ2-1, with D unresolved. Germline CDR1 reads DFQATT; CDR2 reads SNEGSKA (reference sequence). Trimming removed 3 bases from V and 3 bases from J, with 12 bases in between. This CDR3 is built from 14 residues. The CDR3 spells CSASSGSGYNEQFF. The CDR3 DNA sequence: TGCAGTGCTAGTTCCGGGTCCGGCTACAATGAGCAGTTCTTC.

The V and J genes are TRBV27 and TRBJ2-1, with 8 bases identical to TRBD2. The CDR3 runs to 16 residues. V dropped 6 bases and J dropped 6; count of bases not matched to a gene: 13. CDR1 is MNHEY and CDR2 is SMNVEV in the germline V gene (reference sequence). The CDR3 DNA reads TGTGCCAGCAGCTATCGAATAGCGGGGCGGGGCAATGAGCAGTTCTTC. Residues: CASSYRIAGRGNEQFF.

J is TRBJ2-1 and V is TRBV24-1; 12 nucleotides agree with TRBD2. Losses at the gene ends were 6 bases for V and 4 bases for J; bases not matched to a gene: 3. The CDR3 sequence is 15 residues long. Germline V lookup: CDR1 KGHDR, CDR2 SFDVKD. The CDR3 nucleotides are TGTGCCACCAGTCCGACTAGCGGGGGTTACAATGAGCAGTTCTTC. This translates into CATSPTSGGYNEQFF.

This chain connects TRBV4-1 to TRBJ2-7, with D perhaps matching TRBD1 (6 bases). Trimming removed 0 bases from V and 7 bases from J, with 13 bases in between. Germline lookup yields CDR1 MGHRA and CDR2 YSYEKL. CDR3 length: 14 residues. The CDR3, as DNA: TGCGCCAGCAGCCAAGACCAGGGTCAGGGGGAGCAGTACTTC. Encoded protein: CASSQDQGQGEQYF.

The chain combines TRBV5-1 with TRBJ1-1; 8 nucleotides align to TRBD1. Germline lookup yields CDR1 SGHRS and CDR2 YFSETQ. The trim removed 8 bases at V and 5 bases at J, leaving 8 bases unmatched. The CDR3 has 13 residues. The CDR3 nucleotides read TGCGCCAGTTCTCAGGGGGCAGATACTGAAGCTTTCTTT. It codes for CASSQGADTEAFF. Combining the CDR3 with reference TRBV5-1 and TRBJ1-1 gives the whole variable domain KAGVTQTPRYLIKTRGQQVTLSCSPISGHRSVSWYQQTPGQGLQFLFEYFSETQRNKGNFPGRFSGRQFSNSRSEMNVSTLELGDSALYLCASSQGADTEAFFGQGTRLTVV.

The J gene is TRBJ1-5, the V gene TRBV7-2; the D is unclear. Germline CDR1 reads SGHTA; CDR2 reads FQGNSA. Trimming took off 5 bases at V and 5 bases at J, with 10 bases between the two ends. CDR3 length equals 13 residues. CDR3 sequence reads: CASSREAHQPQHF. The DNA for the CDR3 is TGTGCCAGCAGCCGGGAGGCACATCAGCCCCAGCATTTT.

This clonotype was counted a few times. This chain connects TRBV7-9 to TRBJ2-7; the match to TRBD1 covers 7 bases. Germline assignment: CDR1 SEHNR and CDR2 FQNEAQ (reference sequence). The CDR3 contains 15 residues. J was trimmed by 3 bases and V by 5 bases; bases with no gene match: 10. The chain's CDR3 is CASSQTTGSHYEQYF. As DNA, the CDR3 is TGTGCCAGCAGCCAGACGACAGGGTCACACTACGAGCAGTACTTC.

This rearrangement joins TRBV5-4 to TRBJ2-7, with 8 nucleotides matching TRBD2. Germline V gene sequence: CDR1 SGHNT, CDR2 YYREEE (reference sequence). The CDR3 loop spans 13 amino acids. V gave up 6 bases and J gave up 5 bases; unmatched junction bases: 7. The CDR3 DNA sequence: TGTGCCAGCACCTTCAGCGGGGGCCACGAGCAGTACTTC. Protein: CASTFSGGHEQYF.

This clonotype was observed a single time. The chain is built from TRBV7-9 and TRBJ2-7; tentative D call: TRBD2 (6 bases). Looked up from germline, CDR1 is SEHNR and CDR2 is FQNEAQ (reference sequence). CDR3 size: 14 residues. The germline V and J ends were trimmed by 1 base and 5 bases, with 12 bases remaining between them. CDR3 in DNA: TGTGCCAGCAGCTTAGGGGCGGGGTTACACGAGCAGTACTTC. Its protein product is CASSLGAGLHEQYF.

This clonotype was observed a handful of times. The chain is built from TRBV29-1 and TRBJ1-3; no firm D call. From germline, CDR1 is SQVTM and CDR2 ANQGSEA. CDR3 length: 11 residues. V lost 3 bases to trimming and J lost 8 bases, with 8 bases between them. The CDR3 loop reads CSVDWLDTIYF. For the CDR3, the DNA is TGCAGCGTTGATTGGTTAGACACCATATATTTT.

This chain connects TRBV7-2 to TRBJ1-1; a weak D match, TRBD1 (5 bases). Looked up from germline, CDR1 is SGHTA and CDR2 is FQGNSA. The V end lost 6 bases, the J end lost 3 bases, and 14 bases lay between the germline ends. This CDR3 is built from 14 residues. CDR3 residues: CASRSTQGDTEAFF. CDR3 nucleotide sequence: TGTGCCAGCAGATCAACTCAAGGGGACACTGAAGCTTTCTTT.

The rearrangement links TRBV20-1 to TRBJ2-3, with 10 bases aligning to TRBD2. V was pared by 3 bases and J by 2 bases, with 5 bases of the junction left unmatched. The CDR3 extends over 15 amino acids. CDR1 DFQATT and CDR2 SNEGSKA come from the germline V gene (reference sequence). The CDR3 DNA sequence: TGCAGTGCTAGGCCACTAGCGGGGAACACAGATACGCAGTATTTT. The encoded protein is CSARPLAGNTDTQYF.

This CDR3 is CSARILNGGANNEQFF. In DNA form, the CDR3 reads TGCAGTGCTAGGATCCTTAACGGGGGGGCTAACAATGAGCAGTTCTTC. The chain couples TRBV20-1 to TRBJ2-1, with 8 nucleotides matching TRBD2. Germline lookup yields CDR1 DFQATT and CDR2 SNEGSKA (reference sequence). The CDR3 is made up of 16 amino acids. V dropped 3 bases and J dropped 5; count of bases not matched to a gene: 12.

This clonotype has ten or more counts. The rearrangement uses TRBV6-6 and TRBJ2-7; 8 positions match TRBD1. The CDR3 spans 15 residues. Losses at the gene ends were 6 bases for V and 6 bases for J; bases not matched to a gene: 13. Germline V lookup: CDR1 MNHNY, CDR2 SVGAGI (reference sequence). In DNA form, the CDR3 reads TGTGCCAGCAGCATAGGAAGTGGGACAGGAGCCGAGCAGTACTTC. It yields the protein CASSIGSGTGAEQYF.

This clonotype was counted between two and nine times. The genes are TRBV20-1 and TRBJ1-1; weak D call: TRBD1 (6 bases). Deletions cut 0 bases from V and 4 bases from J, with 12 bases between. The CDR3 has 14 residues. Germline V gene sequence: CDR1 DFQATT, CDR2 SNEGSKA (reference sequence). This chain's CDR3 is CSARETGRGTEAFF. Here the CDR3 DNA reads TGCAGTGCTAGAGAGACAGGCCGTGGCACTGAAGCTTTCTTT.

In regard to this clonotype: A much larger clone lies a single base off, so this may be a read error. This rearrangement joins TRBV7-2 to TRBJ1-2, with TRBD1 as a possible D gene (5 bases). Germline CDR1 is SGHTA and CDR2 is FQGNSA. The germline V and J ends were trimmed by 2 bases and 1 base, with 17 bases remaining between them. The CDR3 is 17 residues long. This CDR3 is CASSLRHRDEVNYGYTF. CDR3 DNA: TGTGCCAGCAGCTTACGGCACCGGGACGAAGTTAACTATGGCTACACCTTC.

This chain uses TRBV7-9 with TRBJ2-7; TRBD1 agrees at 7 bases. The germline V gene has CDR1 SEHNR and CDR2 FQNEAQ (reference sequence). J lost 5 bases, V lost 4 bases, and 8 bases had no gene match. The CDR3 consists of 14 residues. The CDR3 sequence: CASSSLRGRNEQYF. The CDR3 nucleotides are TGTGCCAGCAGCTCATTAAGGGGGCGGAACGAGCAGTACTTC.

V is TRBV20-1 and J is TRBJ1-1, with D possibly matching TRBD1 (6 bases). CDR1 is DFQATT, CDR2 SNEGSKA, per germline (reference sequence). The CDR3 is made up of 13 amino acids. The germline V and J ends were trimmed by 3 bases and 11 bases, with 19 bases remaining between them. The CDR3 here is CSAREGGRRGAFF. CDR3 bases: TGCAGTGCTAGGGAGGGGGGCCGGCGGGGGGCTTTCTTT.

This chain joins TRBV20-1 and TRBJ2-5; TRBD2 agrees at 11 bases. Germline CDR1 and CDR2: DFQATT and SNEGSKA (reference sequence). The V and J ends lost 5 bases and 1 base, in that order; junction bases with no gene match: 6. CDR3 length: 15 amino acids. CDR3 coding DNA: TGCAGTGCTCCGGGACTAGCGGAGATCCAAGAGACCCAGTACTTC. Its translation is CSAPGLAEIQETQYF.

As to this clonotype: A much larger clone lies one base from this, so it may be a read error. The chain carries TRBV27 and TRBJ1-2; 7 nucleotides match TRBD1. V was clipped by 5 bases and J by 7 bases; unmatched bases: 10. The CDR3 consists of 14 residues. From germline, CDR1 is MNHEY and CDR2 SMNVEV (reference sequence). CDR3 amino acids: CASSPRQGGGGYTF. CDR3 bases: TGTGCCAGCAGTCCCCGGCAGGGGGGGGGTGGCTACACCTTC.

The chain combines TRBV18 with TRBJ1-1, with D possibly matching TRBD1 (6 bases). V shed 3 bases and J shed 1 base, with 12 bases lying between them. Germline CDR1 KGHSH, CDR2 LQKENI. There are 15 residues in the CDR3. Written as DNA, the CDR3 is TGTGCCAGCTCACCCGACGGGGGGGCGAACACTGAAGCTTTCTTT. Its protein product is CASSPDGGANTEAFF.

The V call is TRBV29-1, the J call TRBJ2-1, with D perhaps matching TRBD1 or TRBD2 (6 bases each). The CDR3 is 15 residues long. CDR1 and CDR2 (germline): SQVTM, ANQGSEA. Trimming cost V 4 bases and J 0 bases, with 13 bases left between them. CDR3 in amino acids: CSVVGGPSSYNEQFF. The CDR3, as DNA: TGCAGCGTTGTGGGGGGCCCGAGCTCCTACAATGAGCAGTTCTTC.

This rearrangement joins TRBV12-3 or TRBV12-4 to TRBJ1-1, with D unresolved. CDR3 length: 14 residues. Trimming took off 4 bases at V and 4 bases at J, with 13 bases between the two ends. This chain's CDR3 is CASSYPPEPTEAFF. CDR3 in DNA: TGTGCCAGCAGTTACCCCCCCGAACCCACTGAAGCTTTCTTT.

This clonotype has only a few counts. The chain recombines TRBV5-1 with TRBJ1-2, with a tentative D call TRBD1 (6 bases). This CDR3 comprises 14 residues. V was cut by 5 bases and J by 4 bases, with 15 bases left in between. Germline values: CDR1 SGHRS, CDR2 YFSETQ. The CDR3 loop is CASSEGQGPYGYTF. Written as DNA, the CDR3 is TGCGCCAGCAGTGAGGGACAAGGGCCCTATGGCTACACCTTC.

This clonotype was counted many times. This chain uses TRBV20-1 with TRBJ1-1, with D tentatively TRBD1 (5 bases). With 6 bases removed from V and 5 bases from J, the gap between germline ends came to 16 bases. The germline CDR1 and CDR2 sequences are DFQATT and SNEGSKA (reference sequence). This CDR3 is built from 13 residues. The CDR3 sequence is CSALPGGGTEAFF. DNA for the CDR3: TGCAGTGCCCTCCCGGGGGGGGGAACTGAAGCTTTCTTT.

This clonotype was picked up a small number of times. The gene calls are TRBV20-1 and TRBJ1-5; D is perhaps TRBD1 (5 bases). The CDR3 sequence is 15 residues long. Germline assignment: CDR1 DFQATT and CDR2 SNEGSKA (reference sequence). Trimming shortened V by 4 bases and J by 1 base, and 14 bases separated the two germline ends. The CDR3 region is CSATPSDRSNQPQHF. CDR3 in DNA: TGCAGTGCTACCCCCAGCGACAGAAGCAATCAGCCCCAGCATTTT.